This entry lists 32 T cell receptor beta chains sequenced from one sample in a study of blood T cell repertoires in COVID-19. TCRdb's copy holds only in-frame clones and misses some; the assay was immunoSEQ multiplex PCR. The table has fewer than 350,000 clones, roughly 89% seen once. Material: PBMCs or T cells enriched from blood (not recorded which). The receptors stem from a woman in her forties who had recovered from COVID-19.

This chain connects TRBV7-9 to TRBJ2-2; D gene uncertain. This CDR3 contains 14 residues. Germline-derived CDR1 and CDR2 are SEHNR and FQNEAQ (reference sequence). V was clipped by 0 bases and J by 5 bases, with 7 bases between them. The CDR3 loop is CASSLASRTGELFF. For the CDR3, the DNA is TGTGCCAGCAGCTTAGCGAGTCGTACCGGGGAGCTGTTTTTT. The full variable domain, its missing parts supplied by reference TRBV7-9 and TRBJ2-2, is DTGVSQNPRHKITKRGQNVTFRCDPISEHNRLYWYRQTLGQGPEFLTYFQNEAQLEKSRLLSDRFSAERPKGSFSTLEIQRTEQGDSAMYLCASSLASRTGELFFGEGSRLTVL.

This chain joins TRBV10-3 and TRBJ2-7, with 7 bases fitting TRBD2. CDR1 is ENHRY and CDR2 is SYGVKD in the germline V gene. V dropped 8 bases and J dropped 7; count of bases not matched to a gene: 14. The CDR3 totals 14 residues. CDR3 sequence reads: CAISGSGRTGEQYF. The CDR3 coding sequence is TGTGCCATCTCGGGTAGCGGGCGGACCGGGGAGCAGTACTTC.

This sequence joins TRBV27 and TRBJ2-7; a weak D match, TRBD1 (5 bases). The length of the CDR3 is 18 residues. Germline values: CDR1 MNHEY, CDR2 SMNVEV (reference sequence). V was shortened by 0 bases and J by 0 bases, with 18 bases between the two germline ends. The CDR3 coding sequence is TGTGCCAGCAGTTTATCGATACAGACAGAGTATATCTCCTACGAGCAGTACTTC. The encoded protein is CASSLSIQTEYISYEQYF.

The V and J genes are TRBV7-2 and TRBJ2-1, with 7 positions matching TRBD1. CDR3 length: 15 amino acids. Looked up from germline, CDR1 is SGHTA and CDR2 is FQGNSA. With V trimmed by 3 bases and J by 10 bases, 12 bases remained unmatched. The CDR3 protein is CASSFSSRGNREQFF. CDR3 coding DNA: TGTGCCAGCAGCTTTTCTTCCAGGGGGAATCGGGAGCAGTTCTTC.

With respect to this clone: Other DNA variants within this sample encode the same CDR3. This chain links TRBV27 with TRBJ2-7; perhaps TRBD2 as D (5 bases). Per the germline V gene, CDR1 is MNHEY and CDR2 is SMNVEV (reference sequence). Trimming shortened V by 5 bases and J by 0 bases, and 8 bases separated the two germline ends. The CDR3 covers 13 residues. CDR3 loop: CASSPGLSYEQYF. DNA for the CDR3: TGTGCCAGCAGTCCTGGACTCTCCTACGAGCAGTACTTC.

The V and J genes are TRBV11-1 and TRBJ2-1; 8 nucleotides match TRBD2. Germline CDR1 SGHAT, CDR2 FQDESV (reference sequence). V lost 5 bases to trimming and J lost 5 bases; unmatched junction nucleotides: 11. The CDR3 spans 16 residues. CDR3: CASSPRGGREDNEQFF. The CDR3 DNA follows: TGTGCCAGCAGCCCCCGCGGGGGGCGGGAGGACAATGAGCAGTTCTTC.

The rearrangement joins TRBV6-5 to TRBJ2-7, with 7 bases fitting TRBD1. This CDR3 spans 12 amino acids. With 10 bases clipped from V and 6 bases from J, the junction kept 9 bases outside the gene matches. Germline V gene lookup returns CDR1 MNHEY and CDR2 SVGAGI. The CDR3: CATRQGQSEQYF. The DNA for the CDR3 is TGTGCCACACGACAGGGTCAAAGCGAGCAGTACTTC.

This clone was found once. The sample holds other DNA sequences that translate to the same CDR3. The J gene is TRBJ2-5, the V gene TRBV18; D is ambiguous. There are 13 residues in the CDR3. The V gene lost 6 bases and the J gene lost 3 bases, with 11 bases spanning the gap. Per the germline V gene, CDR1 is KGHSH and CDR2 is LQKENI. The CDR3 DNA follows: TGTGCCAGCTCTCCAGTTAGAGAAGAGACCCAGTACTTC. It specifies CASSPVREETQYF. The full variable domain, its missing parts supplied by reference TRBV18 and TRBJ2-5, is NAGVMQNPRHLVRRRGQEARLRCSPMKGHSHVYWYRQLPEEGLKFMVYLQKENIIDESGMPKERFSAEFPKEGPSILRIQQVVRGDSAAYFCASSPVREETQYFGPGTRLLVL.

This clone was observed once. The chain combines TRBV3-1 (or the pseudogene TRBV3-2) with TRBJ1-1; tentative D call: TRBD1 (6 bases). CDR1 and CDR2 from the germline V gene are LGHDT and YNNKEL (reference sequence). The CDR3 contains 15 residues. Between the trimmed V and J ends, which lost 4 bases and 6 bases, there was a span of 18 bases. This CDR3 is CASSPQGGRAPEAFF. CDR3 nucleotides: TGTGCCAGCAGCCCACAAGGGGGGAGGGCCCCTGAAGCTTTCTTT.

The chain carries TRBV6-2 or TRBV6-3 and TRBJ1-5; 10 bases match TRBD1. In germline, CDR1 is MNHEY, CDR2 SVGEGT. The J segment lost 4 bases and the V segment lost 6 bases, leaving 6 bases of the junction unmatched. CDR3 length: 15 amino acids. The DNA of the CDR3 is TGTGCCAGCAGCACCCCGGGACAGGGGAATCAGCCCCAGCATTTT. It codes for CASSTPGQGNQPQHF.

The CDR3 DNA follows: TGCGCCAGCAGCTTGGTGGCAGGGGGGGAAAAACTGTTTTTT. Translation: CASSLVAGGEKLFF. V gene TRBV5-1 combines with J gene TRBJ1-4; 7 nucleotides agree with TRBD1. This CDR3 has 14 amino acids. The germline V gene encodes CDR1 SGHRS and CDR2 YFSETQ. V shed 0 bases and J 8 bases; nucleotides not matched to a gene: 4.

The table lists this clone with a few counts. Other nucleotide sequences from this sample produce the same CDR3. The V gene is TRBV7-9, the J gene TRBJ1-4; unclear D gene. V was shortened by 2 bases and J by 7 bases, with 2 bases between the two germline ends. This CDR3 has 11 residues. Germline loops: CDR1 SEHNR, CDR2 FQNEAQ (reference sequence). The CDR3 DNA reads TGTGCCAGCAGCTTACGTGAAAAACTGTTTTTT. Protein sequence: CASSLREKLFF.

This sequence joins TRBV2 and TRBJ2-2, with a weak D call TRBD2 (7 bases). CDR3 length: 15 residues. Germline V gene data show CDR1 as SNHLY and CDR2 as FYNNEI. The V end lost 4 bases, the J end lost 5 bases, and 14 bases lay between the germline ends. CDR3 region: CASSVQGRETGELFF. As DNA, the CDR3 is TGTGCCAGCAGTGTCCAGGGGAGGGAAACCGGGGAGCTGTTTTTT.

V usage is TRBV19 and J usage is TRBJ1-1; D not certain. V was clipped by 5 bases and J by 1 base, with 14 bases between them. The CDR3 extends over 15 amino acids. Germline assignment: CDR1 LNHDA and CDR2 SQIVND (reference sequence). CDR3: CASSRGYAPNTEAFF. CDR3 sequence (DNA): TGTGCCAGTAGTCGAGGGTACGCTCCGAACACTGAAGCTTTCTTT. Full variable domain (remainder filled in from reference TRBV19 and TRBJ1-1): DGGITQSPKYLFRKEGQNVTLSCEQNLNHDAMYWYRQDPGQGLRLIYYSQIVNDFQKGDIAEGYSVSREKKESFPLTVTSAQKNPTAFYLCASSRGYAPNTEAFFGQGTRLTVV.

This clone was seen more than once but under ten times. This chain's CDR3 is CASSFGQGGGYTF. The CDR3 DNA is TGTGCCAGCAGTTTTGGACAGGGGGGTGGCTACACCTTC. The rearrangement links TRBV12-3 or TRBV12-4 to TRBJ1-2, with TRBD1 matching over 10 bases. This CDR3 comprises 13 residues. Losses at the gene ends were 3 bases for V and 7 bases for J; bases not matched to a gene: 2.

The rearrangement links TRBV7-9 to TRBJ2-7; D gene uncertain. CDR1 SEHNR and CDR2 FQNEAQ come from the germline V gene (reference sequence). The CDR3 runs 13 residues. V was clipped by 8 bases and J by 12 bases, with 23 bases between them. The CDR3 coding sequence is TGTGCCAGCCCCCGAATCGGTAGGCCCCGAGGGTACTTC. Translation gives CASPRIGRPRGYF.

This chain joins TRBV14 and TRBJ2-2, with 10 bases identical to TRBD2. The J segment lost 6 bases and the V segment lost 0 bases, leaving 4 bases of the junction unmatched. CDR1 SGHDN and CDR2 FVKESK come from the germline V gene. The CDR3 length is 16 residues. CDR3 DNA: TGTGCCAGCAGCCAAGATTTACTAGCGGGACCCGGGGAGCTGTTTTTT. Its translation is CASSQDLLAGPGELFF.

CDR3 nucleotide sequence: TGTGCCACCAGCACCACAACACAGGGGGTTAGTAGAGTTCTTTACGAGCAGTACTTC. Its translation is CATSTTTQGVSRVLYEQYF. The gene calls are TRBV15 and TRBJ2-7; the match to TRBD1 covers 8 bases. Germline V gene sequence: CDR1 LNHNV, CDR2 YYDKDF (reference sequence). CDR3 length: 19 residues. J was trimmed by 4 bases and V by 4 bases; bases with no gene match: 21.

The chain couples TRBV2 to TRBJ1-3; D is perhaps TRBD1 (5 bases). The CDR3 runs to 15 residues. Germline V gives CDR1 SNHLY, CDR2 FYNNEI. V lost 6 bases and J 0 bases, leaving 12 bases between the germline ends. The CDR3 DNA reads as TGTGCCAGCAGGACTGACAGAAGCTCTGGAAACACCATATATTTT. It specifies CASRTDRSSGNTIYF.

The chain couples TRBV9 to TRBJ2-7; 10 positions agree with TRBD2. The CDR3 runs to 17 residues. Germline CDR1 and CDR2: SGDLS and YYNGEE. Trimming cost V 3 bases and J 2 bases; bases outside gene matches: 11. The CDR3 nucleotides are TGTGCCAGCAGCGGGAGCCCGGGACTAGCGAGCCCCTACGAGCAGTACTTC. Its translation: CASSGSPGLASPYEQYF.

This chain joins TRBV28 and TRBJ2-2; 9 bases agree with TRBD1. J was trimmed by 2 bases and V by 6 bases; bases with no gene match: 4. The CDR3 covers 15 residues. Germline V gene data show CDR1 as MDHEN and CDR2 as SYDVKM. The CDR3 region has the DNA TGTGCCAGCAGCCTACAGGGGGCCAACACCGGGGAGCTGTTTTTT. Amino acids: CASSLQGANTGELFF.

The V gene is TRBV19, the J gene TRBJ2-7, with 8 bases lining up with TRBD2. The germline V gene encodes CDR1 LNHDA and CDR2 SQIVND (reference sequence). The ends lost 6 bases at V and 0 bases at J; junction bases unmatched: 7. The CDR3 has 15 amino acids. The CDR3 coding sequence is TGTGCCAGTAGCCCGACCGGGACTAGCTCCTACGAGCAGTACTTC. Its translation: CASSPTGTSSYEQYF.

The V and J genes are TRBV19 and TRBJ1-1; no clear D gene. This CDR3 has 13 residues. From germline, CDR1 is LNHDA and CDR2 SQIVND (reference sequence). The V gene lost 6 bases and the J gene lost 0 bases, with 8 bases spanning the gap. CDR3 region: CASSQTMNTEAFF. CDR3 nucleotide sequence: TGTGCCAGTAGCCAGACTATGAACACTGAAGCTTTCTTT.

Written as DNA, the CDR3 is TGTGCCTGGACCCTGGACTCCTCCGGTTACAATGAGCAGTTCTTC. This codes for CAWTLDSSGYNEQFF. V is TRBV30 and J is TRBJ2-1; weak D call: TRBD2 (5 bases). Germline lookup yields CDR1 GTSNPN and CDR2 SVGIG (reference sequence). The length of the CDR3 is 15 residues. Trimming took 4 bases from V and 4 from J, leaving 17 bases between them.

The chain employs TRBV11-2 and TRBJ1-3, with 7 bases that match TRBD1. The CDR3 runs 17 residues. Losses at the gene ends were 5 bases for V and 0 bases for J; bases not matched to a gene: 10. Germline lookup yields CDR1 SGHAT and CDR2 FQNNGV. Here the CDR3 reads CASSLTTGQASGNTIYF. The CDR3 DNA sequence: TGTGCCAGCAGCCTAACGACAGGGCAAGCCTCTGGAAACACCATATATTTT.

This clone has a single count. The chain recombines TRBV7-2 with TRBJ2-1; TRBD2 agrees at 13 bases. The CDR3 has 19 residues. V lost 1 base, J lost 2 bases, and 8 bases stayed unmatched. Per the germline V gene, CDR1 is SGHTA and CDR2 is FQGNSA. This CDR3 reads CASSLGMGTSGTPYNEQFF. DNA for the CDR3: TGTGCCAGCAGCTTAGGTATGGGGACTAGCGGGACTCCCTACAATGAGCAGTTCTTC. The variable domain in full, with the rest retrieved from reference TRBV7-2 and TRBJ2-1, is GAGVSQSPSNKVTEKGKDVELRCDPISGHTALYWYRQSLGQGLEFLIYFQGNSAPDKSGLPSDRFSAERTGGSVSTLTIQRTQQEDSAVYLCASSLGMGTSGTPYNEQFFGPGTRLTVL.

The rearrangement links TRBV7-2 to TRBJ1-1; 7 bases map to TRBD1. J gave up 4 bases and V 5 bases, and 13 bases lay outside the gene matches. This CDR3 has 16 amino acids. Germline CDR1 reads SGHTA; CDR2 reads FQGNSA. The CDR3 DNA is TGTGCCAGCAGCCTAATGGGGCAGGGGGTTGCCACTGAAGCTTTCTTT. Its protein is CASSLMGQGVATEAFF.

The rearrangement joins TRBV5-1 to TRBJ2-7; D remains unclear. V was clipped by 0 bases and J by 2 bases, with 9 bases between them. Germline CDR1 is SGHRS and CDR2 is YFSETQ. The CDR3 runs to 14 residues. The CDR3 nucleotides read TGCGCCAGCAGCTTGGTGGTGGAGACCTACGAGCAGTACTTC. It is translated as CASSLVVETYEQYF.

V and J are TRBV7-9 and TRBJ1-2; 8 bases match TRBD1. The trim removed 1 base at V and 4 bases at J, leaving 2 bases unmatched. Germline CDR1 is SEHNR and CDR2 is FQNEAQ (reference sequence). This CDR3 is built from 14 residues. The DNA of the CDR3 is TGTGCCAGCAGCTTAGACCAGGGGGCCTATGGCTACACCTTC. Protein: CASSLDQGAYGYTF.

As regards this clone: The junction shows a germline mismatch at one end, possibly a read error. This sequence joins TRBV5-4 and TRBJ2-7, with TRBD2 matching over 10 bases. Looked up from germline, CDR1 is SGHNT and CDR2 is YYREEE (reference sequence). CDR3 size: 13 residues. CDR3 region: CASSTQGTSEKIF. The CDR3 DNA is TGTGCCAGCAGCACCCAGGGGACTAGCGAAAAAATATTC.

The chain is built from TRBV28 and TRBJ1-6; weak D call: TRBD1 (6 bases). CDR1 is MDHEN and CDR2 is SYDVKM in the germline V gene. Trimming left V 4 bases short and J 9 bases short, with 13 bases between. The CDR3 has 14 amino acids. The CDR3 sequence: CASSYPDRSSPLHF. The CDR3 DNA reads TGTGCCAGCAGTTACCCAGACAGGTCTTCACCCCTCCACTTT.

This clone was seen more than once but under ten times. The gene calls are TRBV3-1 (or the pseudogene TRBV3-2) and TRBJ1-2; 9 bases are a match to TRBD1. The V segment lost 1 base and the J segment 5 bases; nucleotides outside the gene matches: 11. CDR3 length: 17 residues. CDR1 is LGHDT, CDR2 YNNKEL, per germline (reference sequence). CDR3 nucleotides: TGTGCCAGCAGCCAAGGGGTTAGGGGACAGGGAGAATATGGCTACACCTTC. Translated: CASSQGVRGQGEYGYTF.